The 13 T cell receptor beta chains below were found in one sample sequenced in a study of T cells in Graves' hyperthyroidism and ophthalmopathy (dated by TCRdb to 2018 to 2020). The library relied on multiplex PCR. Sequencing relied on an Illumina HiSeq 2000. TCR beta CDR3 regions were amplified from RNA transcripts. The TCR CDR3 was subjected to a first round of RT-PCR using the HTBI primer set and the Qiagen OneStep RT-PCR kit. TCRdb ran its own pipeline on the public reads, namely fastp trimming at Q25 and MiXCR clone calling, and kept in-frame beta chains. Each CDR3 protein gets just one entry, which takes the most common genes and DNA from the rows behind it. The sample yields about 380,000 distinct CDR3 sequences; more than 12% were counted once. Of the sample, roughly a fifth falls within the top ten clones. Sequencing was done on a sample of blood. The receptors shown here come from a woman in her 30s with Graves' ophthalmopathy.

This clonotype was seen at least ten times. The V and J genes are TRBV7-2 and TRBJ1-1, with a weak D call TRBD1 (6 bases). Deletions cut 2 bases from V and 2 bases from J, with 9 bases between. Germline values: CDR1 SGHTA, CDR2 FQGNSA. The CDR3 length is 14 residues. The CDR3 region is CASSLWTVNTEAFF. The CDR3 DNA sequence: TGTGCCAGCAGCTTATGGACAGTCAACACTGAAGCTTTCTTT.

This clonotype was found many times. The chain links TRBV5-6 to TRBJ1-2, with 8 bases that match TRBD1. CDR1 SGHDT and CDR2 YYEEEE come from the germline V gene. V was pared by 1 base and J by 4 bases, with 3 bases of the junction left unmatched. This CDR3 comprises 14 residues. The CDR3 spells CASSLPRGPYGYTF. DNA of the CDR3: TGTGCCAGCAGCTTGCCCAGGGGGCCCTATGGCTACACCTTC.

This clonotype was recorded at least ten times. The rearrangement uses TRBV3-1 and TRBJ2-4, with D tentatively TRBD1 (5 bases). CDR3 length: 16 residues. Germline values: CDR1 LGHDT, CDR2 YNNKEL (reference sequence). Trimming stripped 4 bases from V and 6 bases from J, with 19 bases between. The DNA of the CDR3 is TGTGCCAGCAGCCCAGGGCCGATCCCCCCGAGAAACATTCAGTACTTC. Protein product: CASSPGPIPPRNIQYF.

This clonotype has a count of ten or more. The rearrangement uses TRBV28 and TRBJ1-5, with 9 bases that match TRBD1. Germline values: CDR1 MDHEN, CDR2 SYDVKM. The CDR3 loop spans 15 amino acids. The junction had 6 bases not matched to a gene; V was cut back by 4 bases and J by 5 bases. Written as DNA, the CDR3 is TGTGCCAGCAGTTACCTACAGGGGGCATATCAGCCCCAGCATTTT. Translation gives CASSYLQGAYQPQHF.

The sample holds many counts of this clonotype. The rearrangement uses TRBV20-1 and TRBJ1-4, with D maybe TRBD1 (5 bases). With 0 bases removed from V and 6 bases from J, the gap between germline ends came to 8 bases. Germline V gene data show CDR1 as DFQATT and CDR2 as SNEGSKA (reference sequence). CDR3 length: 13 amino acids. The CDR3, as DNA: TGCAGTGCTAGAGACAGGGACCATGAAAAACTGTTTTTT. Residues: CSARDRDHEKLFF.

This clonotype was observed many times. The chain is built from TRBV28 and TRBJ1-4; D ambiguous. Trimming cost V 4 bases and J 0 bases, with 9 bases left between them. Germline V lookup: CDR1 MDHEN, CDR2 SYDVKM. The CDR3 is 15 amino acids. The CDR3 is CASSSSGATNEKLFF. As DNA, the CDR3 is TGTGCCAGCAGTTCCTCCGGGGCAACTAATGAAAAACTGTTTTTT.

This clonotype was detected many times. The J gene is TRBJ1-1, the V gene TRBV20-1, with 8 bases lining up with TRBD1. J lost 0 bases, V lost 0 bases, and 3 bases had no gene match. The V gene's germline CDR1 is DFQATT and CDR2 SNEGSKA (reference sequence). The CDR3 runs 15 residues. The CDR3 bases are TGCAGTGCTAGAGATGGGGACAGGTTGAACACTGAAGCTTTCTTT. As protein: CSARDGDRLNTEAFF.

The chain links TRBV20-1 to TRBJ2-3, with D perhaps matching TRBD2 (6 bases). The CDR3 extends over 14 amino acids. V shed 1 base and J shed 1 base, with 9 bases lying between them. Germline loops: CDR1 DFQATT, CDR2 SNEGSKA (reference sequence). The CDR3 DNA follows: TGCAGTGCTAGAGTGGGCGGGGGCACAGATACGCAGTATTTT. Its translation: CSARVGGGTDTQYF.

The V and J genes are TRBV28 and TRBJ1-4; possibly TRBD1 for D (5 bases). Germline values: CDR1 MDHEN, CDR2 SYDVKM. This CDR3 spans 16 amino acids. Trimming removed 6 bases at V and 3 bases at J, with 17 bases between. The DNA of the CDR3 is TGTGCCAGCAGATTACCATCAGGGTTCTCTAATGAAAAACTGTTTTTT. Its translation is CASRLPSGFSNEKLFF.

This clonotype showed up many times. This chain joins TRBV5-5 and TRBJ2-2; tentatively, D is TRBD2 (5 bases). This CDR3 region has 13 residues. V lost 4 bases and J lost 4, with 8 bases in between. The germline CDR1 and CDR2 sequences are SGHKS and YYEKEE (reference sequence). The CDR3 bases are TGTGCCAGCAGCACCGGGATCACCGGGGAGCTGTTTTTT. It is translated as CASSTGITGELFF.

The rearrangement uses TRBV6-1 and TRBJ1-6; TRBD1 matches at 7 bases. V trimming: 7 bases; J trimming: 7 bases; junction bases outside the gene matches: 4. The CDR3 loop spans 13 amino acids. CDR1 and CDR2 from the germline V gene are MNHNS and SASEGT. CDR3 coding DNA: TGTGCCAGCACGGACAGGATCAATTCACCCCTCCACTTT. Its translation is CASTDRINSPLHF.

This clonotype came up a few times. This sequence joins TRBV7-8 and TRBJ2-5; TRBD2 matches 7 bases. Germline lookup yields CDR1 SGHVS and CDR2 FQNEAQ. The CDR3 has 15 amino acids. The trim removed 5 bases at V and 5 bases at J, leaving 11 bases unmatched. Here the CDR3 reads CASSPQAGFEETQYF. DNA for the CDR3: TGTGCCAGCAGCCCTCAAGCGGGGTTTGAGGAGACCCAGTACTTC.

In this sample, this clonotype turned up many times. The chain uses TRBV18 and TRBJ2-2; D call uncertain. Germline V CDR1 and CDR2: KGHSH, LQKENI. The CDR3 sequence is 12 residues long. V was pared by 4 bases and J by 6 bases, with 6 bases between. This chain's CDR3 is CASSLEAGELFF. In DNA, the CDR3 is TGTGCCAGCTCACTCGAAGCCGGGGAGCTGTTTTTT.